This entry concerns a single T cell receptor (beta chain). These data are taken from a study of blood T cell repertoires in COVID-19. Study in general: In each case, the material was cDNA or gDNA derived from T cells, B-cell-depleted T cells, or PBMCs.

Per the original data handling: Using reference gene primer amplification, nucleated cell counts were estimated. Sequenced by immunoSEQ multiplex PCR; TCRdb stores in-frame clones only, minus some. That table furnishes V, J and clone size, whereas the DNA furnished D and trimming. The table includes about 200,000 clones, 70% to 90% detected once. The CDR3 has 14 amino acids. Trimming at V came to 3 bases and at J to 8 bases, leaving 7 bases not matched to a gene. The germline V gene encodes CDR1 SGHNT and CDR2 YYREEE (reference sequence). The sequenced sample consisted of peripheral blood. This chain uses TRBV5-4 with TRBJ2-1, with 8 positions matching TRBD2. The clonotype originates from a man aged 45-65 years with COVID-19, enrolled during active disease. CDR3 region: CASSSGLELYEQFF. The CDR3 nucleotides are TGTGCCAGCAGCTCGGGACTAGAGTTGTATGAGCAGTTCTTC.